This is a list of T cell receptor beta chains from one sample in a study of lymphopenia after photon versus proton radiotherapy. TCRdb's table, derived via immunoSEQ multiplex PCR, lists solely in-frame clones and lacks some. Of tens of thousands of clones detected, approximately 84% appear once; the ten largest clones hold approximately 2%. Specimen: peripheral blood, collected from a patient treated with proton-based radiotherapy. The receptors originated from a man in his sixties with pancreatic cancer. The CDR3 runs from the conserved cysteine through the conserved F or W. Fields, in order: V gene, clone size, D gene, J gene, CDR3 DNA, CDR3 protein. The D gene is left open where the match is weak. Size is stated for part of the rows, as once, few or many counts, or as a class when the clone is expanded.

>TRBV29-1|NA|NA|TRBJ2-6
TGCAGCGTTGAGGAATTAAAGTCTGGGGCCAACGTCCTGACTTTC
CSVEELKSGANVLTF
>TRBV5-6|NA|NA|TRBJ1-1
TGTGCCAGCAGCTTGGCCGGGGGGAGGAACACTGAAGCTTTCTTT
CASSLAGGRNTEAFF
>TRBV19|NA|TRBD1|TRBJ2-1
TGTGCCAGTAGTATAGTAGGGACAGGGGCCTACAATGAGCAGTTCTTC
CASSIVGTGAYNEQFF
>TRBV27|NA|NA|TRBJ2-7
TGTGCCAGCAGTTCCAGACTGGGCTACGAGCAGTACTTC
CASSSRLGYEQYF
>TRBV11-2|NA|NA|TRBJ2-1
TGTGCCAGCAGCTTAAACCCCCACTCCGCGGGAGAGCAGTTCTTC
CASSLNPHSAGEQFF
>TRBV6-5|NA|TRBD2|TRBJ2-1
TGTGCCAGCAGCCGAGTAGCGGGAACCTACAATGAGCAGTTCTTC
CASSRVAGTYNEQFF
>TRBV6-6|NA|TRBD1|TRBJ2-1
TGTGCCAGCAACCGGGACAGGGGAAATGAGCAGTTCTTC
CASNRDRGNEQFF
>TRBV7-8|NA|NA|TRBJ2-7
TGTGCCAGCAGCTCCCAGGGGAGAGGGAAGGGCGAGCAGTACTTC
CASSSQGRGKGEQYF
>TRBV18|NA|TRBD2|TRBJ2-3
TGTGCCAGCTCACCACAGAGGGTAGCGGGGCGCACAGATACGCAGTATTTT
CASSPQRVAGRTDTQYF
>TRBV2|NA|NA|TRBJ1-2
TGTGCCAGCAGTGATCGAGGGGAGGGCGGCTACACCTTC
CASSDRGEGGYTF
>TRBV2|NA|NA|TRBJ2-1
TGTGCCAGCAGTGCGACTTGGACCCTTACCGATGAGCAGTTCTTC
CASSATWTLTDEQFF
>TRBV5-6|few|NA|TRBJ2-3
TGTGCCAGCAGCTGGGGCTCAACGGGAGTGACAGATACGCAGTATTTT
CASSWGSTGVTDTQYF
>TRBV4-2|NA|NA|TRBJ1-1
TGTGCCAGCAGCATAACCCAAGGACTCATGAACACTGAAGCTTTCTTT
CASSITQGLMNTEAFF
>TRBV5-4|NA|TRBD2|TRBJ2-7
TGTGCCAGCAGTCCAACTAGCGGCTACGAGCAGTACTTC
CASSPTSGYEQYF
>TRBV18|few|NA|TRBJ2-5
TGTGCCAGCTCACCAAGGAGGTACGAGGAGGGAGAGACCCAGTACTTC
CASSPRRYEEGETQYF
>TRBV2|once|NA|TRBJ1-2
TGTGCCAGCAGCCAGACTACTACCGGGGATGGCTACACCTTC
CASSQTTTGDGYTF
>TRBV5-1|NA|NA|TRBJ1-5
TGCGCCAGCAGCTTGGCTCGGGGAGGCGATAGCAATCAGCCCCAGCATTTT
CASSLARGGDSNQPQHF
>TRBV19|NA|NA|TRBJ1-1
TGTGCCAGTAGACCGGGAGGGAACACTGAAGCTTTCTTT
CASRPGGNTEAFF
>TRBV29-1|NA|TRBD2|TRBJ2-7
TGCAGCGTCGAATTAGCGGGAGGAACCTACGAGCAGTACTTC
CSVELAGGTYEQYF
>TRBV5-4|NA|NA|TRBJ1-4
TGTGCCAGCAGCTTCCCAAAAGGAGGGGGAAATGAAAAACTGTTTTTT
CASSFPKGGGNEKLFF
>TRBV4-1|NA|NA|TRBJ2-1
TGCGCCAGCAGCCAAGACGTCAGGGGCGAGCAGTTCTTC
CASSQDVRGEQFF
>TRBV6-1|NA|NA|TRBJ1-5
TGTGCCAGCAGTACCAATCAGCCCCAGCATTTT
CASSTNQPQHF
>TRBV7-9|NA|NA|TRBJ2-1
TGTGCCAGCAGCTTCGACTACTATGAGCAGTTCTTC
CASSFDYYEQFF
>TRBV5-5|NA|NA|TRBJ2-7
TGTGCCAGCAGCCCGAGGGGGGGCAGTCCTACCTACGAGCAGTACTTC
CASSPRGGSPTYEQYF
>TRBV25-1|few|NA|TRBJ2-3
TGTGCCAGCAGTGAATACGGGGGAACCACAGATACGCAGTATTTT
CASSEYGGTTDTQYF
>TRBV18|NA|NA|TRBJ2-1
TGTGCCAGCTCACTTGGGTCAGCCTACAATGAGCAGTTCTTC
CASSLGSAYNEQFF
>TRBV5-1|NA|TRBD2|TRBJ2-1
TGCGCCAGCAGCCTAGGACTAGCGGGAGTTTCCTACAATGAGCAGTTCTTC
CASSLGLAGVSYNEQFF
>TRBV11-1|few|TRBD1|TRBJ2-7
TGTGCCAGCAGCGAAGGGGGCGTCCCCCGCTACGAGCAGTACTTC
CASSEGGVPRYEQYF
>TRBV30|NA|NA|TRBJ1-4
TGTGCCTGGGGAAAACAGGGCAGAGGGAATGAAAAACTGTTTTTT
CAWGKQGRGNEKLFF
>TRBV18|NA|TRBD1|TRBJ2-5
TGTGCCAGCTCACCAATCGGGACAGGGATCCAAGAGACCCAGTACTTC
CASSPIGTGIQETQYF
>TRBV28|once|TRBD1|TRBJ1-4
TGTGCCAGCAGTTTATGGGACAGGGCTAATGAAAAACTGTTTTTT
CASSLWDRANEKLFF
>TRBV4-3|NA|NA|TRBJ2-1
TGCGCCAGCAGCCAAGAAAGGCAGAACAATGAGCAGTTCTTC
CASSQERQNNEQFF
>TRBV7-8|NA|NA|TRBJ1-1
TGTGCCAGCAGCCCCCGGACAGTGAACACTGAAGCTTTCTTT
CASSPRTVNTEAFF
>TRBV29-1|once|TRBD1|TRBJ2-7
TGCAGCGTCCGTTCGTGGGACAGGGTGGACGAGCAGTACTTC
CSVRSWDRVDEQYF
>TRBV18|once|NA|TRBJ2-3
TGTGCCAGCTCACCACGCCCCCCGGCAAGCGGCTTGGCCCCAGATACGCAGTATTTT
CASSPRPPASGLAPDTQYF
>TRBV19|NA|NA|TRBJ2-1
TGTGCCAGTAGTATTCGTAGGCCGAACAATGAGCAGTTCTTC
CASSIRRPNNEQFF
>TRBV4-1|NA|TRBD1|TRBJ1-4
TGCGCCAGCAGCCAACCCTCGACAGGGGGCGAAAAACTGTTTTTT
CASSQPSTGGEKLFF
>TRBV6-6|NA|TRBD1|TRBJ2-7
TGTGCCAGCAGTTACGGACAGGGGATTCGGCACGAGCAGTACTTC
CASSYGQGIRHEQYF
>TRBV7-2|NA|TRBD2|TRBJ2-1
TGTGCCAGCAGCTTTACTAGCGCTGGGGAGCAGTTCTTC
CASSFTSAGEQFF
>TRBV7-3|NA|NA|TRBJ1-2
TGTGCCAGCAGCCAAGGGGGTTCCTATGGCTACACCTTC
CASSQGGSYGYTF
>TRBV29-1|once|NA|TRBJ1-2
TGCAGCGTCGGCATGGCCGGGTATGGCTACACCTTC
CSVGMAGYGYTF
>TRBV7-9|NA|NA|TRBJ1-1
TGTGCCAGCAGCTTAGATTTAAGGGTGAACACTGAAGCTTTCTTT
CASSLDLRVNTEAFF
>TRBV30|NA|NA|TRBJ2-7
TGTGCCTGGAGTGCCGGGACGCCGTCCTATGAGCAGTACTTC
CAWSAGTPSYEQYF
>TRBV29-1|NA|TRBD2|TRBJ2-3
TGCAGCGTTCCCTTAGCGGGGCCCACAGATACGCAGTATTTT
CSVPLAGPTDTQYF
>TRBV6-1|once|NA|TRBJ1-1
TGTGCCAGCAGTGAAAGGCTAGGGGGGACTGAAGCTTTCTTT
CASSERLGGTEAFF
>TRBV11-2|NA|NA|TRBJ2-7
TGTGCCAGCAGCTTAGTCACCATCGAGCAGTACTTC
CASSLVTIEQYF